These 19 T cell receptor beta chains were sequenced from one sample in a study of Ad26.COV2.S vaccination and SARS-CoV-2 variants. This sample's treatment: 15 to 20 received Ad26.COV2.S at low or high dose, single or two shots; about 5 received placebo; per-sample allocation not given. Day 63 following the first vaccine or placebo injection was when the samples were taken. TCRdb's copy holds only in-frame clones and misses some; the assay was immunoSEQ multiplex PCR. The top ten hold roughly 3.1% of the sample, which has roughly 320,000 clones, over 75% seen once. The material sequenced was peripheral blood, taken in a trial of Ad26.COV2.S vaccine versus placebo. The source of these receptors is a person between 18 and 65 years old who received the Ad26.COV2.S COVID-19 vaccine or a placebo.

The chain carries TRBV5-6 and TRBJ1-1; 7 bases agree with TRBD1. V trimming: 3 bases; J trimming: 5 bases; junction bases outside the gene matches: 10. The germline V gene has CDR1 SGHDT and CDR2 YYEEEE. CDR3 length: 15 residues. The CDR3 sequence: CASSSPTGHKTEAFF. In nucleotides, the CDR3 is TGTGCCAGCAGCTCCCCGACAGGGCATAAAACTGAAGCTTTCTTT. Complete variable domain (other parts from reference TRBV5-6 and TRBJ1-1): DAGVTQSPTHLIKTRGQQVTLRCSPKSGHDTVSWYQQALGQGPQFIFQYYEEEERQRGNFPDRFSGHQFPNYSSELNVNALLLGDSALYLCASSSPTGHKTEAFFGQGTRLTVV.

This clone occurred a few times. The chain uses TRBV18 and TRBJ1-2; no reliable D call. The CDR3 covers 14 residues. The V gene lost 2 bases and the J gene lost 4 bases, with 11 bases spanning the gap. Germline V lookup: CDR1 KGHSH, CDR2 LQKENI. CDR3: CASSPEKELYGYTF. In DNA form, the CDR3 reads TGTGCCAGCTCACCAGAAAAAGAACTCTATGGCTACACCTTC.

The chain has TRBV15 and TRBJ1-1; D gene uncertain. Per germline, CDR1 LNHNV and CDR2 YYDKDF (reference sequence). V shed 0 bases and J shed 2 bases, with 13 bases lying between them. This CDR3 region has 16 residues. The CDR3 region has the DNA TGTGCCACCAGCAGAGAATATAGTGGAGCCAACACTGAAGCTTTCTTT. Protein: CATSREYSGANTEAFF. Variable domain in full (rest from reference TRBV15 and TRBJ1-1): DAMVIQNPRYQVTQFGKPVTLSCSQTLNHNVMYWYQQKSSQAPKLLFHYYDKDFNNEADTPDNFQSRRPNTSFCFLDIRSPGLGDTAMYLCATSREYSGANTEAFFGQGTRLTVV.

This chain connects TRBV12-3 or TRBV12-4 to TRBJ1-1, with D uncertain. V gave up 2 bases and J gave up 5 bases, with 9 bases separating them. The length of the CDR3 is 13 residues. The DNA for the CDR3 is TGTGCCAGCAGTTTAAGAGAGAGAACTGAAGCTTTCTTT. Its translation is CASSLRERTEAFF.

The chain is built from TRBV13 and TRBJ2-3, with D perhaps TRBD1 (5 bases). Germline V lookup: CDR1 PRHDT, CDR2 FYEKMQ (reference sequence). The CDR3 runs to 14 residues. Trimming took off 5 bases at V and 5 bases at J, with 14 bases between the two ends. Here the CDR3 reads CASSPGPYRDTQYF. DNA for the CDR3: TGTGCCAGCAGCCCAGGGCCCTACCGAGATACGCAGTATTTT.

The chain has TRBV30 and TRBJ2-7; a possible D gene is TRBD1 (5 bases). CDR1 GTSNPN and CDR2 SVGIG come from the germline V gene (reference sequence). CDR3 size: 13 residues. V was pared by 0 bases and J by 3 bases, with 9 bases between. The CDR3, as DNA: TGTGCCTGGAGTGTACGACAGAACTACGAGCAGTACTTC. Residues: CAWSVRQNYEQYF.

The chain is built from TRBV5-1 and TRBJ2-1; a weak D match, TRBD2 (6 bases). CDR1 and CDR2 (germline): SGHRS, YFSETQ. The CDR3 spans 13 residues. Deletions cut 4 bases from V and 9 bases from J, with 14 bases between. The DNA for the CDR3 is TGCGCCAGCAGCAAGGAGGGTAGTCTTGAGCAGTTCTTC. It codes for CASSKEGSLEQFF.

V and J are TRBV5-1 and TRBJ2-7; 8 nucleotides agree with TRBD1. The CDR3 contains 16 residues. V was pared by 3 bases and J by 2 bases, with 10 bases of the junction left unmatched. Germline values: CDR1 SGHRS, CDR2 YFSETQ. The CDR3 DNA sequence: TGCGCCAGCAGCTCGCTAGCCGGGACAGGTACCTACGAGCAGTACTTC. Translated, it gives CASSSLAGTGTYEQYF.

This clone occurred a few times. This chain connects TRBV4-1 to TRBJ2-7; a weak D match, TRBD2 (5 bases). V was trimmed by 0 bases and J by 6 bases, leaving 6 bases between them. The CDR3 has 12 residues. Germline CDR1 MGHRA, CDR2 YSYEKL. CDR3 sequence: CASSQDGVEQYF. In nucleotides, the CDR3 is TGCGCCAGCAGCCAAGACGGGGTCGAGCAGTACTTC.

The J gene is TRBJ2-1, the V gene TRBV3-1 (or the pseudogene TRBV3-2); D is possibly TRBD1 (5 bases). Trimming removed 0 bases at V and 2 bases at J, with 8 bases between. Per germline, CDR1 LGHDT and CDR2 YNNKEL (reference sequence). The CDR3 is made up of 15 amino acids. Written as DNA, the CDR3 is TGTGCCAGCAGCCAAGACAGGGTGCCCTACAATGAGCAGTTCTTC. It codes for CASSQDRVPYNEQFF.

The sample holds a few counts of this clone. The chain carries TRBV16 and TRBJ1-5, with D tentatively TRBD1 (6 bases). The germline V and J ends were trimmed by 2 bases and 7 bases, with 18 bases remaining between them. This CDR3 is built from 16 residues. The germline CDR1 and CDR2 sequences are KGHSY and FQNENV. CDR3 region: CASSQGDRTWGQPQHF. The CDR3 DNA follows: TGTGCCAGCAGCCAAGGAGACAGGACCTGGGGGCAGCCCCAGCATTTT.

About this clone: The sample carries other DNA sequences with the same CDR3. V is TRBV12-3 or TRBV12-4 and J is TRBJ1-2, with D unresolved. This CDR3 contains 13 residues. V was pared by 5 bases and J by 2 bases, with 9 bases between. CDR3 in DNA: TGTGCCAGCAGTCCCCAGGACAACTATGGCTACACCTTC. It specifies CASSPQDNYGYTF.

The V call is TRBV5-4, the J call TRBJ2-7, with unresolved D. Trimming cost V 1 base and J 2 bases, with 10 bases left between them. Germline V gives CDR1 SGHNT, CDR2 YYREEE (reference sequence). The CDR3 is 14 amino acids. CDR3 DNA: TGTGCCAGCAGCTTGTATGGATCTACCTACGAGCAGTACTTC. It is translated as CASSLYGSTYEQYF. The complete variable domain, with remaining parts taken from reference TRBV5-4 and TRBJ2-7, reads ETGVTQSPTHLIKTRGQQVTLRCSSQSGHNTVSWYQQALGQGPQFIFQYYREEENGRGNFPPRFSGLQFPNYSSELNVNALELDDSALYLCASSLYGSTYEQYFGPGTRLTVT.

The chain carries TRBV6-1 and TRBJ2-3; TRBD2 might be the D (7 bases). The CDR3 has 15 amino acids. The germline CDR1 and CDR2 sequences are MNHNS and SASEGT. V was shortened by 1 base and J by 2 bases, with 10 bases between the two germline ends. CDR3 nucleotide sequence: TGTGCCAGCAGTGAAGTCGGGGGGCCCACAGATACGCAGTATTTT. Protein: CASSEVGGPTDTQYF.

The rearrangement uses TRBV11-2 and TRBJ1-4; a weak D match, TRBD1 (6 bases). V was cut by 1 base and J by 7 bases, with 13 bases left in between. Germline CDR1 and CDR2: SGHAT and FQNNGV. The CDR3 length is 15 residues. CDR3 coding DNA: TGTGCCAGCAGCTTAGGGGACACCGTTTTTGAAAAACTGTTTTTT. The encoded protein is CASSLGDTVFEKLFF.

The chain links TRBV7-2 to TRBJ1-1; D is possibly TRBD1 (5 bases). From germline, CDR1 is SGHTA and CDR2 FQGNSA. This CDR3 is built from 16 residues. V lost 3 bases, J lost 4 bases, and 18 bases lay in between. Here the CDR3 DNA reads TGTGCCAGCAGCTTGGTGTTGACCCAGGGAAGCACTGAAGCTTTCTTT. This translates into CASSLVLTQGSTEAFF.

This clone has a single count. The chain is built from TRBV14 and TRBJ1-1, with D hard to call. CDR3 size: 15 residues. V dropped 0 bases and J dropped 4 bases, with 12 bases sitting between them. CDR1 is SGHDN and CDR2 is FVKESK in the germline V gene. The CDR3 loop is CASSQDSWGITEAFF. CDR3 bases: TGTGCCAGCAGCCAAGATTCTTGGGGTATCACTGAAGCTTTCTTT.

The chain recombines TRBV29-1 with TRBJ2-6, with D tentatively TRBD1 (5 bases). Germline-derived CDR1 and CDR2 are SQVTM and ANQGSEA. CDR3 length: 16 residues. V lost 0 bases and J lost 2, with 11 bases in between. The DNA for the CDR3 is TGCAGCGTTGAAGAGGGGCCAGACGCTGGGGCCAACGTCCTGACTTTC. It yields the protein CSVEEGPDAGANVLTF.

V is TRBV3-1 (or the pseudogene TRBV3-2) and J is TRBJ1-4; D not resolved. V was cut by 3 bases and J by 0 bases, with 8 bases left in between. This CDR3 region has 15 residues. Germline V gives CDR1 LGHDT, CDR2 YNNKEL (reference sequence). CDR3 loop: CASSQSWATNEKLFF. The CDR3 DNA follows: TGTGCCAGCAGCCAGTCTTGGGCAACTAATGAAAAACTGTTTTTT.